This TCR beta chain appears in the sequencing data of a study of T cell repertoires in cytomegalovirus infection. Study overall: It was the public TCR beta signatures that indicated both CMV infection and matching HLA type. Study-wide results and limits: In two of eight donors, the top clonotype was HLA-C-restricted CMV-specific.

The J segment lost 1 base and the V segment lost 0 bases, leaving 4 bases of the junction unmatched. Germline V gene sequence: CDR1 DFQATT, CDR2 SNEGSKA (reference sequence). This CDR3 has 15 residues. This clonotype was seen ten or more times. The antigen is not known. TCRdb re-analysed the reads in MiXCR, keeping a single row per CDR3 protein. The profile shows approximately 110,000 distinct CDR3 sequences, around 45% of them singletons. The starting material was CD8+ T cells from cultured PBMCs, obtained from culture after CMV antigen stimulation. V and J are TRBV20-1 and TRBJ1-1; 8 nucleotides align to TRBD1. The sequence was collected from a human donor in good health (CMV status not recorded). Some clones in this sample may be carry-over from other donors' samples. The CDR3 here is CSARDRDRPNTEAFF. As DNA, the CDR3 is TGCAGTGCTAGAGATCGGGACAGGCCGAACACTGAAGCTTTCTTT.